One sample yielded the 25 T cell receptor beta chains listed below, sequenced in a study of T cell clusters in autoimmune cytopenias. Each sample's input was approximately 0.25 ug genomic DNA, 35,000 to 40,000 genome equivalents. One tube held mixed TRB-A and TRB-B primer pools for touch-down PCR. After re-calling the multiplex PCR reads, TCRdb lists one entry per CDR3 protein, DNA absent. This repertoire comprises thousands of distinct CDR3 sequences; its ten largest clones make up 4.5% to 5%. Source material: peripheral blood. The receptors shown here come from a human donor with an autoimmune cytopenia or autoimmune hepatitis (not recorded which).

CDR3 amino acids: CASSLAPTGLGTEAFF. The J gene is TRBJ1-1, the V gene TRBV5-4; TCRdb indicates TRBD1, and absent DNA this call remains unverified. Germline V gene data show CDR1 as SGHNT and CDR2 as YYREEE (reference sequence). The CDR3 runs to 16 residues.

This clonotype counts as medium-sized by frequency. The gene calls are TRBV28 and TRBJ2-7; TCRdb selects TRBD2, and the lack of DNA leaves this call unchecked. CDR3 length: 14 residues. Germline CDR1 reads MDHEN; CDR2 reads SYDVKM. The CDR3 sequence is CASSSRWSPNEQYF.

The chain uses TRBV14 and TRBJ2-1; TCRdb picks TRBD2, but there is no DNA to check that call. CDR1 SGHDN and CDR2 FVKESK come from the germline V gene. This CDR3 comprises 15 residues. The CDR3 spells CASSQLAGGGNEQFF.

This clonotype registers medium-sized by frequency. The chain carries TRBV7-3 and TRBJ2-7; TCRdb proposes TRBD2, but this gene call is untestable without DNA. The CDR3 sequence is 16 residues long. CDR1 and CDR2 (germline): SGHTA, FQGTGA. The CDR3 sequence is CASSLGVGTRGNEQYF. Drawing the rest from reference TRBV7-3 and TRBJ2-7, the complete variable domain is GAGVSQTPSNKVTEKGKYVELRCDPISGHTALYWYRQSLGQGPEFLIYFQGTGAADDSGLPNDRFFAVRPEGSVSTLKIQRTERGDSAVYLCASSLGVGTRGNEQYFGPGTRLTVT.

The chain links TRBV5-5 to TRBJ2-1; TCRdb designates TRBD2, a call that cannot be tested without DNA. The V gene's germline CDR1 is SGHKS and CDR2 YYEKEE (reference sequence). The CDR3 spans 15 residues. The CDR3 is CASSRTGSSVEEQFF.

Frequency places this clonotype as medium-sized. The genes are TRBV5-1 and TRBJ1-4; the TRBD1 assignment by TCRdb is unverifiable without DNA. The CDR3 contains 15 residues. Germline values: CDR1 SGHRS, CDR2 YFSETQ. CDR3 amino acids: CASSTSGGKEEKLFF.

V and J are TRBV5-1 and TRBJ2-2; TCRdb's D gene call, TRBD1, goes unchecked for lack of DNA. The CDR3 contains 16 residues. Germline V gives CDR1 SGHRS, CDR2 YFSETQ. The CDR3 spells CASSYVRTGIAGELFF.

In terms of frequency, this clonotype is medium-sized. The genes are TRBV5-5 and TRBJ2-7. Germline CDR1 and CDR2: SGHKS and YYEKEE (reference sequence). CDR3 length equals 14 residues. The CDR3 is CASSLRLGDYEQYF.

This chain connects TRBV20-1 to TRBJ2-3; TCRdb indicates TRBD2, and absent DNA this call remains unverified. This CDR3 has 14 residues. The V gene's germline CDR1 is DFQATT and CDR2 SNEGSKA (reference sequence). The CDR3 sequence: CSAKLAGVTDTQYF.

The chain uses TRBV14 and TRBJ2-1; no DNA is available, so the TRBD2 call from TCRdb remains unchecked. Germline-derived CDR1 and CDR2 are SGHDN and FVKESK. The CDR3 has 16 residues. CDR3 in amino acids: CASSLPGLATYNEQFF.

The CDR3 sequence: CASSLGAGDQETQYF. The chain carries TRBV5-8 and TRBJ2-5. Germline V gives CDR1 SGHTS, CDR2 YDEGEE. This CDR3 comprises 15 residues.

The chain employs TRBV9 and TRBJ2-1; TCRdb gives TRBD2 as the D gene, but with no DNA this cannot be confirmed. This CDR3 is 13 amino acids long. Germline-derived CDR1 and CDR2 are SGDLS and YYNGEE. The CDR3 here is CAPSGRVWDEQFF.

The chain joins TRBV5-1 to TRBJ2-3; TCRdb lists TRBD1, though no DNA is available to test this call. CDR1 is SGHRS and CDR2 is YFSETQ in the germline V gene. The CDR3 runs to 16 residues. This CDR3 reads CASSLGGARVTDTQYF.

This chain joins TRBV27 and TRBJ2-3. CDR1 and CDR2 (germline): MNHEY, SMNVEV (reference sequence). This CDR3 has 16 residues. This chain's CDR3 is CASSLRTTILVDTQYF.

CDR3 sequence reads: CASSLGQGSYNEQFF. The chain is built from TRBV28 and TRBJ2-1; checking the TCRdb D call of TRBD1 is not possible without DNA. The CDR3 loop spans 15 amino acids. Germline V gene lookup returns CDR1 MDHEN and CDR2 SYDVKM.

CDR3 residues: CASRASDRGRETQYF. The chain combines TRBV6-6 with TRBJ2-5; no DNA is available, so the TRBD1 call from TCRdb remains unchecked. This CDR3 comprises 15 residues. CDR1 and CDR2 from the germline V gene are MNHNY and SVGAGI (reference sequence).

Considering frequency, this clonotype is medium-sized (0.01 to 0.1%). This chain connects TRBV6-5 to TRBJ1-6; TCRdb's D call of TRBD1 is untestable without DNA. CDR1 and CDR2 (germline): MNHEY, SVGAGI. This CDR3 comprises 15 residues. Here the CDR3 reads CASSYRDRFNSPLHF.

The rearrangement links TRBV9 to TRBJ2-5; without DNA, the TCRdb call of TRBD1 cannot be checked. The CDR3 loop spans 19 amino acids. Germline V gene data show CDR1 as SGDLS and CDR2 as YYNGEE. The CDR3 region is CASLERGQNATSPRETQYF.

This chain joins TRBV9 and TRBJ1-5; as DNA is missing, the TRBD1 call by TCRdb cannot be tested. There are 14 residues in the CDR3. The V gene's germline CDR1 is SGDLS and CDR2 YYNGEE. The CDR3 spells CASSVGQGGQPQHF. Full variable domain (rest looked up from reference TRBV9 and TRBJ1-5): DSGVTQTPKHLITATGQRVTLRCSPRSGDLSVYWYQQSLDQGLQFLIQYYNGEERAKGNILERFSAQQFPDLHSELNLSSLELGDSALYFCASSVGQGGQPQHFGDGTRLSIL.

In terms of frequency, this clonotype is medium-sized. The chain recombines TRBV7-9 with TRBJ2-7; TCRdb returns TRBD1, unconfirmable since there is no DNA. Germline loops: CDR1 SEHNR, CDR2 FQNEAQ (reference sequence). This CDR3 region has 15 residues. CDR3 loop: CASRFGAYGPYEQYF. Full variable domain (remainder filled in from reference TRBV7-9 and TRBJ2-7): DTGVSQNPRHKITKRGQNVTFRCDPISEHNRLYWYRQTLGQGPEFLTYFQNEAQLEKSRLLSDRFSAERPKGSFSTLEIQRTEQGDSAMYLCASRFGAYGPYEQYFGPGTRLTVT.

The chain carries TRBV4-3 and TRBJ2-5; absent DNA, TCRdb's TRBD1 call cannot be checked. In germline, CDR1 is LGHNA, CDR2 YSLEER. This CDR3 has 17 residues. The chain's CDR3 is CASSQDRTMAGRLTQYF.

The gene calls are TRBV20-1 and TRBJ2-7; as DNA is missing, the TRBD1 call by TCRdb cannot be tested. Germline V CDR1 and CDR2: DFQATT, SNEGSKA (reference sequence). This CDR3 contains 15 residues. The chain's CDR3 is CSAEPGQGRSYEQYF.

This sequence joins TRBV19 and TRBJ2-4; TCRdb names TRBD2, which stays unverified in the absence of DNA. CDR1 is LNHDA, CDR2 SQIVND, per germline (reference sequence). The CDR3 runs to 15 residues. Here the CDR3 reads CASSIGSGPKNIQYF.

The gene calls are TRBV15 and TRBJ2-1; TCRdb names TRBD2, which stays unverified in the absence of DNA. Germline V CDR1 and CDR2: LNHNV, YYDKDF (reference sequence). The CDR3 is made up of 17 amino acids. The CDR3 sequence: CATSRQSSAGGPGEQFF. Variable domain in full (rest from reference TRBV15 and TRBJ2-1): DAMVIQNPRYQVTQFGKPVTLSCSQTLNHNVMYWYQQKSSQAPKLLFHYYDKDFNNEADTPDNFQSRRPNTSFCFLDIRSPGLGDTAMYLCATSRQSSAGGPGEQFFGPGTRLTVL.

In terms of frequency, this clonotype is medium-sized. CDR3 region: CASSPGTSNPNEKLFF. V is TRBV5-4 and J is TRBJ1-4. The length of the CDR3 is 16 residues. Germline V gives CDR1 SGHNT, CDR2 YYREEE (reference sequence).